These 17 T cell receptor beta chains share one sample of origin, sequenced in a study of shared clonotypes between healthy human individuals. The naive CD8 fraction comprised CD45RO-negative cells positively selected for CCR7 and excluded terminally differentiated effector memory CD45RA+ cells. Clones were sequenced by immunoSEQ multiplex PCR, and TCRdb holds only the in-frame ones, with some missing. The repertoire holds some 2 million clones, with just under 95% as singletons. The material sequenced was naive CD8+ T cells sorted from blood. These receptors were collected from a young man in good health.

The rearrangement uses TRBV2 and TRBJ1-4; unclear D gene. Germline V gene lookup returns CDR1 SNHLY and CDR2 FYNNEI. CDR3 length: 11 residues. Trimming cost V 4 bases and J 12 bases, with 9 bases left between them. CDR3 sequence (DNA): TGTGCCAGCAGTGGCGCGGTGGAACTGTTTTTT. As protein: CASSGAVELFF. The variable domain in full, with the rest retrieved from reference TRBV2 and TRBJ1-4, is EPEVTQTPSHQVTQMGQEVILRCVPISNHLYFYWYRQILGQKVEFLVSFYNNEISEKSEIFDDQFSVERPDGSNFTLKIRSTKLEDSAMYFCASSGAVELFFGSGTQLSVL.

The genes are TRBV6-6 and TRBJ1-1; tentatively, D is TRBD1 (6 bases). CDR3 length equals 12 residues. CDR1 MNHNY and CDR2 SVGAGI come from the germline V gene (reference sequence). V lost 5 bases to trimming and J lost 5 bases, with 9 bases between them. The CDR3 nucleotides read TGTGCCAGCAGTACGACAGGAACTGAAGCTTTCTTT. Translated: CASSTTGTEAFF.

V usage is TRBV6-5 and J usage is TRBJ2-3; D gene ambiguous. This CDR3 is 14 amino acids long. Germline V gives CDR1 MNHEY, CDR2 SVGAGI. Trimming removed 7 bases from V and 3 bases from J, with 14 bases in between. The CDR3 protein is CASTLGGITDTQYF. In DNA form, the CDR3 reads TGTGCCAGCACCCTCGGTGGTATAACAGATACGCAGTATTTT.

The chain has TRBV27 and TRBJ2-3; no clear D gene. V was clipped by 4 bases and J by 5 bases, with 7 bases between them. The CDR3 totals 12 residues. Germline loops: CDR1 MNHEY, CDR2 SMNVEV (reference sequence). The CDR3 sequence: CASSSRIDTQYF. Here the CDR3 DNA reads TGTGCCAGCAGTTCCCGGATAGATACGCAGTATTTT.

The chain links TRBV5-1 to TRBJ2-3, with 8 nucleotides matching TRBD2. The germline gives CDR1 SGHRS, CDR2 YFSETQ. Trimming cost V 0 bases and J 2 bases; bases outside gene matches: 5. This CDR3 has 16 amino acids. CDR3 loop: CASSLVETSVTDTQYF. The CDR3 DNA reads as TGCGCCAGCAGCTTGGTTGAGACTAGCGTCACAGATACGCAGTATTTT.

The rearrangement uses TRBV4-3 and TRBJ2-7, with 10 bases identical to TRBD2. The CDR3 has 15 residues. Germline V gene sequence: CDR1 LGHNA, CDR2 YSLEER. V gave up 0 bases and J gave up 4 bases; unmatched junction bases: 3. Here the CDR3 reads CASSQEASGSYEQYF. For the CDR3, the DNA is TGCGCCAGCAGCCAAGAGGCTAGCGGGAGTTACGAGCAGTACTTC.

This clone appeared a single time. The chain combines TRBV4-1 with TRBJ2-2; 8 bases line up with TRBD1. Germline V CDR1 and CDR2: MGHRA, YSYEKL. The CDR3 has 15 residues. J lost 6 bases, V lost 5 bases, and 8 bases had no gene match. CDR3 region: CASSDSSGGPGELFF. As DNA, the CDR3 is TGCGCCAGCAGCGATTCTTCAGGGGGCCCCGGGGAGCTGTTTTTT.

This chain connects TRBV6-5 to TRBJ2-2; 7 bases are shared with TRBD1. Looked up from germline, CDR1 is MNHEY and CDR2 is SVGAGI. Trimming took 4 bases from V and 4 from J; bases not matched to a gene: 3. This CDR3 contains 14 residues. The CDR3 loop reads CASSFNRGTGELFF. CDR3 nucleotide sequence: TGTGCCAGCAGTTTCAACAGGGGCACCGGGGAGCTGTTTTTT.

The chain recombines TRBV27 with TRBJ1-5, with unresolved D. Germline CDR1 is MNHEY and CDR2 is SMNVEV (reference sequence). V was trimmed by 2 bases and J by 2 bases, leaving 13 bases between them. CDR3 size: 16 residues. CDR3 nucleotide sequence: TGTGCCAGCAGTTTAACCGGGGTTGGGGGCAATCAGCCCCAGCATTTT. As protein: CASSLTGVGGNQPQHF.

With respect to this clone: Relative to the germline gene, one junction end is altered; a read error may explain this. This chain joins TRBV5-6 and TRBJ2-7; TRBD2 is a possible D gene (7 bases). The length of the CDR3 is 13 residues. Looked up from germline, CDR1 is SGHDT and CDR2 is YYEEEE. DNA of the CDR3: TGTGCCAGCAGCTTGGATCTAGGGGAGGGGGAAAACTTC. Encoded protein: CASSLDLGEGENF.

The rearrangement uses TRBV6-5 and TRBJ2-7; D is perhaps TRBD2 (5 bases). The CDR3 is made up of 15 amino acids. V shed 4 bases and J shed 4 bases, with 17 bases lying between them. Germline V gives CDR1 MNHEY, CDR2 SVGAGI. The CDR3 coding sequence is TGTGCCAGCAGTTGGCAACCGGGATCATTATACGAGCAGTACTTC. It encodes CASSWQPGSLYEQYF.

The V and J genes are TRBV28 and TRBJ2-5; the D gene is possibly TRBD1 (6 bases). V gave up 6 bases and J gave up 3 bases, with 17 bases separating them. From germline, CDR1 is MDHEN and CDR2 SYDVKM. CDR3 size: 15 residues. CDR3 DNA: TGTGCCAGCAGCACAGGGAAACAGAATGAAGAGACCCAGTACTTC. It translates to CASSTGKQNEETQYF.

V usage is TRBV9 and J usage is TRBJ2-1, with TRBD2 matching 8 bases. The J segment lost 13 bases and the V segment lost 3 bases, leaving 12 bases of the junction unmatched. Germline assignment: CDR1 SGDLS and CDR2 YYNGEE. The CDR3 runs to 14 residues. CDR3 protein: CASSATGGAFGQFF. Here the CDR3 DNA reads TGTGCCAGCAGCGCCACGGGGGGGGCTTTTGGTCAGTTCTTC.

V gene TRBV19 combines with J gene TRBJ1-2; 7 bases agree with TRBD1. From germline, CDR1 is LNHDA and CDR2 SQIVND (reference sequence). The CDR3 extends over 13 amino acids. With 7 bases clipped from V and 4 bases from J, the junction kept 6 bases outside the gene matches. In DNA, the CDR3 is TGTGCCAGTACCGCGGGACAGATCTATGGCTACACCTTC. Its protein is CASTAGQIYGYTF.

J is TRBJ2-1 and V is TRBV5-6; 8 bases agree with TRBD1. J gave up 1 base and V 4 bases, and 4 bases lay outside the gene matches. The V gene's germline CDR1 is SGHDT and CDR2 YYEEEE. The CDR3 is 15 amino acids. The DNA for the CDR3 is TGTGCCAGCAGCGCGGACAGGGTTTCCTACAATGAGCAGTTCTTC. It specifies CASSADRVSYNEQFF.

The rearrangement links TRBV13 to TRBJ1-4; perhaps TRBD1 as D (5 bases). The CDR3 is made up of 15 amino acids. Germline V CDR1 and CDR2: PRHDT, FYEKMQ (reference sequence). With 6 bases removed from V and 2 bases from J, the gap between germline ends came to 13 bases. The CDR3 DNA sequence: TGTGCCAGCAGTTTGCAGGGTGGTACTAATGAAAAACTGTTTTTT. This codes for CASSLQGGTNEKLFF.

The sample holds one count of this clone. V usage is TRBV27 and J usage is TRBJ1-5, with D possibly being TRBD1 (6 bases). The CDR3 contains 14 residues. Between the trimmed V and J ends, which lost 5 bases and 1 base, there was a span of 9 bases. Germline CDR1 is MNHEY and CDR2 is SMNVEV (reference sequence). The CDR3 DNA follows: TGTGCCAGCAGTGAAGGGGGGAGCAATCAGCCCCAGCATTTT. Its protein product is CASSEGGSNQPQHF.